The 21 T cell receptor beta chains in this list originate from one sample, sequenced in a study of technical replicates of blood from several donors. TCRdb's table, derived via immunoSEQ multiplex PCR, lists solely in-frame clones and lacks some. The sample includes 65,000 to 85,000 clones, 85% to 95% seen only once; the top ten take less than 0.4%. Material: T cells isolated from PBMCs. These receptors came from a human donor in good health.

This chain's CDR3 is CASSWRGMNTEAFF. The CDR3 DNA follows: TGTGCCAGCAGTTGGAGGGGCATGAACACTGAAGCTTTCTTT. The chain is built from TRBV27 and TRBJ1-1; possible D gene TRBD1, 5 bases. CDR3 length equals 14 residues. V lost 4 bases and J lost 0, with 9 bases in between. CDR1 and CDR2 (germline): MNHEY, SMNVEV (reference sequence).

This chain uses TRBV19 with TRBJ2-7; possible D gene TRBD2, 6 bases. The CDR3 spans 14 residues. In germline, CDR1 is LNHDA, CDR2 SQIVND (reference sequence). Trimming removed 3 bases from V and 2 bases from J, with 11 bases in between. The CDR3 loop is CASSIVLATYEQYF. The CDR3 region has the DNA TGTGCCAGTAGTATCGTACTAGCCACCTACGAGCAGTACTTC.

V and J are TRBV7-9 and TRBJ1-1; D possibly corresponds to TRBD1 (6 bases). Per the germline V gene, CDR1 is SEHNR and CDR2 is FQNEAQ (reference sequence). Between the trimmed V and J ends, which lost 1 base and 4 bases, there was a span of 10 bases. CDR3 length: 14 residues. Here the CDR3 reads CASSLGGGFTEAFF. CDR3 coding DNA: TGTGCCAGCAGCTTAGGAGGGGGTTTCACTGAAGCTTTCTTT.

The genes are TRBV7-6 and TRBJ1-2; TRBD1 matches at 7 bases. After removal of 5 bases from V and 5 bases from J, the junction contained 5 bases not matched to a gene. CDR3 size: 13 residues. Germline V CDR1 and CDR2: SGHVS, FNYEAQ. The CDR3 loop is CASSRGTAYGYTF. The CDR3 DNA is TGTGCCAGCAGCCGCGGGACAGCTTATGGCTACACCTTC.

V gene TRBV28 combines with J gene TRBJ2-1; 8 bases are shared with TRBD2. Germline V CDR1 and CDR2: MDHEN, SYDVKM. Trimming removed 2 bases from V and 10 bases from J; junction bases left unmatched: 1. CDR3 length: 12 amino acids. The CDR3 DNA reads TGTGCCAGCAGTTTAGGACTAGCCGAGCAGTTCTTC. Translation gives CASSLGLAEQFF. Drawing the rest from reference TRBV28 and TRBJ2-1, the complete variable domain is DVKVTQSSRYLVKRTGEKVFLECVQDMDHENMFWYRQDPGLGLRLIYFSYDVKMKEKGDIPEGYSVSREKKERFSLILESASTNQTSMYLCASSLGLAEQFFGPGTRLTVL.

The chain couples TRBV5-6 to TRBJ2-7; D is perhaps TRBD2 (6 bases). Trimming left V 1 base short and J 0 bases short, with 8 bases between. The CDR3 covers 14 residues. Per the germline V gene, CDR1 is SGHDT and CDR2 is YYEEEE. CDR3 sequence reads: CASSLWEDSYEQYF. CDR3 DNA sequence: TGTGCCAGCAGCTTGTGGGAGGACTCCTACGAGCAGTACTTC. Supplemented by reference TRBV5-6 and TRBJ2-7, the full variable domain reads DAGVTQSPTHLIKTRGQQVTLRCSPKSGHDTVSWYQQALGQGPQFIFQYYEEEERQRGNFPDRFSGHQFPNYSSELNVNALLLGDSALYLCASSLWEDSYEQYFGPGTRLTVT.

The gene calls are TRBV5-1 and TRBJ2-3; 8 nucleotides match TRBD2. Germline values: CDR1 SGHRS, CDR2 YFSETQ. This CDR3 has 16 amino acids. After removal of 1 base from V and 7 bases from J, the junction contained 11 bases not matched to a gene. CDR3 DNA: TGCGCCAGCAGCTTGTCTAGCGGGTTGGGAGGATATACGCAGTATTTT. Its translation is CASSLSSGLGGYTQYF.

The chain couples TRBV6-5 to TRBJ1-5, with D perhaps matching TRBD1 (5 bases). The CDR3 covers 14 residues. Per the germline V gene, CDR1 is MNHEY and CDR2 is SVGAGI. V dropped 2 bases and J dropped 2 bases, with 7 bases sitting between them. The CDR3 DNA is TGTGCCAGCAGTTACGGGGCAGGCAATCAGCCCCAGCATTTT. The encoded protein is CASSYGAGNQPQHF.

The J gene is TRBJ2-7, the V gene TRBV6-5; 7 bases align to TRBD1. The CDR3 totals 13 residues. V trimming: 5 bases; J trimming: 3 bases; junction bases outside the gene matches: 4. Germline loops: CDR1 MNHEY, CDR2 SVGAGI. The CDR3 DNA reads as TGTGCCAGCAGTGACAGGGTTGTCTACGAGCAGTACTTC. It translates to CASSDRVVYEQYF.

The V gene is TRBV21-1, the J gene TRBJ2-7; the table's D call, TRBD1, has no DNA check behind it. TRBV21-1 is flagged as a pseudogene. CDR3 length equals 13 residues. This CDR3 reads CASSKERGYEQYF. DNA for the CDR3: TGTGCCAGCAGCAAAGAAAGGGGGTACGAGCAGTACTTC.

This chain joins TRBV30 and TRBJ1-4; no clear D gene. The CDR3 has 11 amino acids. Germline lookup yields CDR1 GTSNPN and CDR2 SVGIG (reference sequence). V gave up 6 bases and J gave up 8 bases, with 10 bases separating them. The CDR3 DNA is TGTGCCTGTTCCCCGGAGGAAAAACTGTTTTTT. Its protein is CACSPEEKLFF.

V and J are TRBV7-5 and TRBJ1-5; TRBD1 is the table's D call, not checked against the DNA. TRBV7-5 is recorded as a pseudogene. The CDR3 contains 15 residues. The CDR3 nucleotides read TGTGCCAGAATCCAGGGACAGTTTGAGGATCAGCCCCAGCATTTT. It translates to CARIQGQFEDQPQHF.

This chain connects TRBV11-2 to TRBJ2-1; possibly TRBD2 for D (5 bases). CDR3 size: 12 residues. V lost 4 bases and J 7 bases, leaving 8 bases between the germline ends. Germline V gene data show CDR1 as SGHAT and CDR2 as FQNNGV. CDR3 sequence (DNA): TGTGCCAGCAGCTATACGGGAAATGAGCAGTTCTTC. It is translated as CASSYTGNEQFF.

The rearrangement joins TRBV19 to TRBJ2-7; the match to TRBD2 covers 7 bases. The CDR3 length is 14 residues. Per germline, CDR1 LNHDA and CDR2 SQIVND (reference sequence). Trimming took 3 bases from V and 5 from J; bases not matched to a gene: 7. In nucleotides, the CDR3 is TGTGCCAGTAGTATCGAAGCGGGGTTCGACGAGCAGTACTTC. Residues: CASSIEAGFDEQYF.

The V call is TRBV30, the J call TRBJ1-2, with 8 bases aligning to TRBD1. This CDR3 has 15 residues. V trimming: 2 bases; J trimming: 4 bases; junction bases outside the gene matches: 9. Germline V lookup: CDR1 GTSNPN, CDR2 SVGIG (reference sequence). Here the CDR3 reads CAWSSGDRGGYGYTF. CDR3 nucleotide sequence: TGTGCCTGGAGTTCCGGAGACAGGGGAGGCTATGGCTACACCTTC.

V usage is TRBV11-3 and J usage is TRBJ2-4; possibly TRBD2 for D (5 bases). The CDR3 spans 16 residues. Trimming shortened V by 1 base and J by 3 bases, and 13 bases separated the two germline ends. CDR1 is SGHNT, CDR2 YENEEA, per germline. CDR3 residues: CASSLGEGFGKNIQYF. The CDR3 DNA sequence: TGTGCCAGCAGCTTAGGAGAGGGTTTCGGCAAAAACATTCAGTACTTC.

The chain has TRBV30 and TRBJ2-7; 11 nucleotides match TRBD2. J was trimmed by 0 bases and V by 3 bases; bases with no gene match: 7. This CDR3 region has 16 residues. Germline assignment: CDR1 GTSNPN and CDR2 SVGIG (reference sequence). The CDR3 region has the DNA TGTGCCTGGAGCGGGACTAGCGGAGAAAGCTCCTACGAGCAGTACTTC. Translated, it gives CAWSGTSGESSYEQYF.

As DNA, the CDR3 is TGTGCCATCAGTGAACAGCGGGAACTCACAGATACGCAGTATTTT. It translates to CAISEQRELTDTQYF. The chain carries TRBV10-3 and TRBJ2-3; 7 nucleotides agree with TRBD2. There are 15 residues in the CDR3. The junction had 5 bases not matched to a gene; V was cut back by 3 bases and J by 2 bases. Germline CDR1 and CDR2: ENHRY and SYGVKD.

This clone was seen only once. The rearrangement links TRBV9 to TRBJ2-7; no definite D call. This CDR3 contains 11 residues. V shed 5 bases and J shed 4 bases, with 7 bases lying between them. Germline CDR1 and CDR2: SGDLS and YYNGEE. CDR3 loop: CASSRDYEQYF. CDR3 bases: TGTGCCAGCAGTAGAGATTACGAGCAGTACTTC.

This clone has just one count. The rearrangement links TRBV28 to TRBJ1-5, with D unresolved. This CDR3 region has 13 residues. Germline loops: CDR1 MDHEN, CDR2 SYDVKM. Trimming cost V 5 bases and J 9 bases, with 14 bases left between them. The chain's CDR3 is CASSRIGVRPQHF. As DNA, the CDR3 is TGTGCCAGCAGTCGGATCGGAGTCCGGCCCCAGCATTTT. Drawing the rest from reference TRBV28 and TRBJ1-5, the complete variable domain is DVKVTQSSRYLVKRTGEKVFLECVQDMDHENMFWYRQDPGLGLRLIYFSYDVKMKEKGDIPEGYSVSREKKERFSLILESASTNQTSMYLCASSRIGVRPQHFGDGTRLSIL.

This clone was found a few times. The chain carries TRBV21-1 and TRBJ2-7; TRBD1 reflects the table's D call only, with no check against the DNA. TRBV21-1 represents a pseudogene. There are 15 residues in the CDR3. Here the CDR3 reads CASSKGTRSSYEQYF. The CDR3 nucleotides are TGTGCCAGCAGCAAAGGTACCAGGTCTTCCTACGAGCAGTACTTC.